The entry below gives a single T cell receptor (beta chain) sequence along with its context. Using immunoSEQ multiplex PCR, the repertoire was profiled, and TCRdb retains in-frame clones only, with some absent. The data contain roughly 2.1 million clones, roughly 91% of them seen just once; the ten biggest clones take up about 1.5%. This sample stems from a study of shared clonotypes between healthy human individuals. Terminally differentiated effector memory CD45RA+ cells were excluded by CCR7 positive selection of CD45RO-negative cells. Germline trimming cut 5 bases from V and 2 bases from J; bases unmatched to any gene: 3. The CDR3 is made up of 15 amino acids. Germline lookup yields CDR1 SSHAT and CDR2 FNYEAQ (reference sequence).

The TCR originated in a man between 18 and 29 years old in good health. Some clones in this sample may be carry-over from other donors' samples. This sequence joins TRBV7-7 and TRBJ2-3; 11 bases map to TRBD2. The sample consisted of naive CD8+ T cells from PBMCs. The CDR3 nucleotides read TGTGCCAGCAGCACGGGACTAGCGGTCACAGATACGCAGTATTTT. Translated, it gives CASSTGLAVTDTQYF.